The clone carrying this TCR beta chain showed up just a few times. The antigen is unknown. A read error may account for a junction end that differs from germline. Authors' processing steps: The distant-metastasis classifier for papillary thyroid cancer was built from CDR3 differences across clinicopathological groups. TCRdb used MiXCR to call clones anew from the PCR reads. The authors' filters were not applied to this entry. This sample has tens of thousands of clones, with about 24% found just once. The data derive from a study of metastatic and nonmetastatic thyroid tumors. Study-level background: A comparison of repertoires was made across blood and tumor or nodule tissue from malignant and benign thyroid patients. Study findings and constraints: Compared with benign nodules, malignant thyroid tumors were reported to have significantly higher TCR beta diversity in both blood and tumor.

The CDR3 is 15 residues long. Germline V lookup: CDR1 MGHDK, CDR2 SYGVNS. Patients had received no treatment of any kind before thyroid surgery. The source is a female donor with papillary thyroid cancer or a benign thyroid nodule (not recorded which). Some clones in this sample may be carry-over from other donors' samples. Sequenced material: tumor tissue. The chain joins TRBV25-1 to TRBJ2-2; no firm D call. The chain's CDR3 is CAISEVHSNTGELFF. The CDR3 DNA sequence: TGTGCCATCAGTGAGGTACATTCGAACACCGGGGAGCTGTTTTTT.